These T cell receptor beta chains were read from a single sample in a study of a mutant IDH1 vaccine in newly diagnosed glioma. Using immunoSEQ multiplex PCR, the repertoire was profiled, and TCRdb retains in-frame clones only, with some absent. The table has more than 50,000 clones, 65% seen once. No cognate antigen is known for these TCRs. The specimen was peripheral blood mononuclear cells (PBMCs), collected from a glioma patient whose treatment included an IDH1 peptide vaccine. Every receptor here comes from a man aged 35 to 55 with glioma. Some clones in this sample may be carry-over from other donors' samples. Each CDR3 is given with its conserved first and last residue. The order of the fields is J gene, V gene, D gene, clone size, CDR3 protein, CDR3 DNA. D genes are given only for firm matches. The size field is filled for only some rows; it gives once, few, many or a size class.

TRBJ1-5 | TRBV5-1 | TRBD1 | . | CASSLSGGGNQPQHF | TGCGCCAGCAGCTTATCAGGGGGCGGCAATCAGCCCCAGCATTTT
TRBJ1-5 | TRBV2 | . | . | CASSESGSPQHF | TGTGCCAGCAGTGAATCGGGCTCGCCCCAGCATTTT
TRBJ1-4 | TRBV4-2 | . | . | CASSQGGGSNEKLFF | TGTGCCAGCAGCCAAGGGGGGGGTTCGAATGAAAAACTGTTTTTT
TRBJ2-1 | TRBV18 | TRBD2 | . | CASSSLAGASYNEQFF | TGTGCCAGCTCATCTCTAGCGGGGGCCTCCTACAATGAGCAGTTCTTC
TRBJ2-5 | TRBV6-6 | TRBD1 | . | CASSYAGTGQETQYF | TGTGCCAGCAGTTACGCCGGGACAGGTCAAGAGACCCAGTACTTC
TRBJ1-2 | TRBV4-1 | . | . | CASSQETAWSRYGYTF | TGCGCCAGCAGCCAAGAAACCGCGTGGAGTCGGTATGGCTACACCTTC
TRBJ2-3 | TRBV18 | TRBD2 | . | CASSPSGGAISLDTQYF | TGTGCCAGCTCACCCAGCGGGGGGGCCATCAGCCTAGATACGCAGTATTTT
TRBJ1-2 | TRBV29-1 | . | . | CSVVGGEYGYTF | TGCAGCGTTGTAGGGGGGGAATATGGCTACACCTTC
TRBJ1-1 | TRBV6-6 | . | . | CASNQGNTEAFF | TGTGCCAGCAATCAGGGGAACACTGAAGCTTTCTTT
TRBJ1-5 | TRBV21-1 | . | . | CASSNNRGRGGQPQHF | TGTGCCAGCAGCAATAACAGGGGAAGGGGGGGGCAGCCCCAGCATTTT
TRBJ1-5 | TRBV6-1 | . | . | CASSVTVYSNQPQHF | TGTGCCAGCAGTGTGACAGTTTATAGCAATCAGCCCCAGCATTTT
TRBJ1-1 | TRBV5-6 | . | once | CASSMVGGTEAFF | TGTGCCAGCAGCATGGTAGGGGGAACTGAAGCTTTCTTT
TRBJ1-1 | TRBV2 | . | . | CASKGGLNTEAFF | TGTGCCAGCAAGGGGGGGCTGAACACTGAAGCTTTCTTT
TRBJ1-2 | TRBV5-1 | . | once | CASSLGSDSYGYTF | TGCGCCAGCAGCTTAGGCAGTGATAGCTATGGCTACACCTTC
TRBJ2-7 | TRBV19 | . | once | CASSIGGSSYEQYF | TGTGCCAGTAGTATTGGGGGTAGCTCCTACGAGCAGTACTTC
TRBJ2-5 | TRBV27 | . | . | CASSFGQGRETQYF | TGTGCCAGCAGTTTTGGTCAGGGACGTGAGACCCAGTACTTC
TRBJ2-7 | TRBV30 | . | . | CAWNRDTSYEQYF | TGTGCCTGGAATCGGGACACCTCCTACGAGCAGTACTTC
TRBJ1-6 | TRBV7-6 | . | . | CASSSQESPLHF | TGTGCCAGCAGCTCCCAAGAGTCACCCCTCCACTTT
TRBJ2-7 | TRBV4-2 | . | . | CASSQVWGGDPYEQYF | TGTGCCAGCAGCCAGGTATGGGGCGGCGACCCCTACGAGCAGTACTTC
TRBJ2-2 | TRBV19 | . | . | CASSIEVTGELFF | TGTGCCAGTAGTATCGAGGTAACCGGGGAGCTGTTTTTT
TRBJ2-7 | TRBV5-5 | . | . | CASSLGHGGARNSEQYF | TGTGCCAGCAGCTTGGGCCATGGGGGGGCTCGAAACTCCGAGCAGTACTTC
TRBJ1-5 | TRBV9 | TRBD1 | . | CASSPTGNQPQHF | TGTGCCAGCAGCCCGACAGGGAACCAGCCCCAGCATTTT
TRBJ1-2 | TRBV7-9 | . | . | CASSLVGALGYTF | TGTGCCAGCAGCTTAGTGGGGGCGCTTGGCTACACCTTC
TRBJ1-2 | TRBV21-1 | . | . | CASSKGDRVFLRGYTF | TGTGCCAGCAGCAAGGGTGACAGGGTCTTCCTTCGTGGCTACACCTTC
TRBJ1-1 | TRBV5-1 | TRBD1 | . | CASSSAQGFAEAFF | TGCGCCAGCAGCTCCGCACAGGGGTTCGCTGAAGCTTTCTTT
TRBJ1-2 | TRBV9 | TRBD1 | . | CASSVGQAPRGYTF | TGTGCCAGCAGCGTCGGACAGGCCCCTCGTGGCTACACCTTC
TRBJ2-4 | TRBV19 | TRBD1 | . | CASTKPNPGTADIQYF | TGTGCCAGTACCAAACCGAACCCCGGGACAGCGGACATTCAGTACTTC
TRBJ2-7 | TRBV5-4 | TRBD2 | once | CASSRAGGAYEQYF | TGTGCCAGCAGTCGAGCGGGGGGCGCCTACGAGCAGTACTTC
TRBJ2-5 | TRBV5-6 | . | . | CASRFGLGETQYF | TGTGCCAGCAGATTTGGCTTGGGGGAGACCCAGTACTTC
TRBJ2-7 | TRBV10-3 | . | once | CAIMGDTSYEQYF | TGTGCCATCATGGGAGATACCTCCTACGAGCAGTACTTC
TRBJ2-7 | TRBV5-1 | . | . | CASSLTGSSSYEQYF | TGCGCCAGCAGCTTGACAGGCTCCAGCTCCTACGAGCAGTACTTC
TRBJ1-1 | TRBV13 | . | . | CASSPRGFGDTEAFF | TGTGCCAGCAGTCCCCGTGGGTTTGGGGACACTGAAGCTTTCTTT
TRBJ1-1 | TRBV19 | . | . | CASRDIGWTTEAFF | TGTGCCAGTAGGGACATAGGGTGGACAACTGAAGCTTTCTTT
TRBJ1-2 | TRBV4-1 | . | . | CASSQGQASYGYTF | TGCGCCAGCAGCCAAGGACAGGCCTCTTATGGCTACACCTTC
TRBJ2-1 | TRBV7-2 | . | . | CASSAIGDRYNEQFF | TGTGCCAGCAGCGCCATCGGGGACCGCTACAATGAGCAGTTCTTC
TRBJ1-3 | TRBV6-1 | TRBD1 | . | CASSVLQGAGNTIYF | TGTGCCAGCAGTGTACTCCAGGGGGCTGGAAACACCATATATTTT
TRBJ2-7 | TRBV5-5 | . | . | CASSLVRGESYEQYF | TGTGCCAGCAGCTTGGTCCGCGGGGAGTCCTACGAGCAGTACTTC